This T cell receptor (beta chain) was found in a study of blood T cell repertoires in COVID-19. Looking at the study overall: T cells, B-cell-depleted T cells, or PBMCs provided the cDNA or gDNA that served as material.

The J segment lost 2 bases and the V segment lost 0 bases, leaving 2 bases of the junction unmatched. Germline V CDR1 and CDR2: LNHNV, YYDKDF (reference sequence). This CDR3 comprises 15 residues. The cohort comprised adults aged 18 to 89 years residing in about two dozen US areas. Assignment of participants to cohorts was predicated upon participant-reported clinical history. Either two negative PCRs, clearance, or symptom resolution qualified Cohort 3 donors as recovered. Assay used: immunoSEQ multiplex PCR; TCRdb lists only in-frame clones, some missing. The data show fewer than 300,000 clones, roughly 90% seen once.

The rearrangement uses TRBV15 and TRBJ2-5; TRBD2 matches 8 bases. The sequenced sample was PBMCs or T cells enriched from blood (not recorded which). The receptor's source is a woman in her 30s who had recovered from COVID-19. CDR3 nucleotide sequence: TGTGCCACCAGCAGAGACATAGCGGGGCAAGAGACCCAGTACTTC. This gives the protein CATSRDIAGQETQYF.